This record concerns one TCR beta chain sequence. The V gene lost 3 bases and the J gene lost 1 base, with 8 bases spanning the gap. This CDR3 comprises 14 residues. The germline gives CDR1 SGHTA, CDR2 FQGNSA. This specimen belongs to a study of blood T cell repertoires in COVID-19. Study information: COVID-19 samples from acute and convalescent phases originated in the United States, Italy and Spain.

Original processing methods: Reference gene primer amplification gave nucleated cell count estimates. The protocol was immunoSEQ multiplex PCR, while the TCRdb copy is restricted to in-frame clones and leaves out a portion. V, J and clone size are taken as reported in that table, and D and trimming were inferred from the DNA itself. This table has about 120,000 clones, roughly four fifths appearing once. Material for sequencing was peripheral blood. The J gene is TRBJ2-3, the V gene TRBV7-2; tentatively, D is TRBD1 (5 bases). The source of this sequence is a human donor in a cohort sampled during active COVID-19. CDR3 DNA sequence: TGTGCCAGCAGCTTTGAGACAGGCACAGATACGCAGTATTTT. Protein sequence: CASSFETGTDTQYF.